This T cell receptor (beta chain) was obtained from a study of regulatory T cells in long-lasting Graves disease. About the research overall: Graves' patients who were just diagnosed had used antithyroid drugs for under 3 months. The study's findings and limits: Results may be inaccurate due to the small sample size.

Described time point: newly diagnosed GD, antithyroid drugs for less than 3 months. PBMCs provided the RNA from which the TCR library was made. Arm-PCR of CDR3 regions and iRepertoire HTBI primers were the basis on which TCR beta libraries were built. TCRdb reprocessed the multiplex PCR reads via MiXCR and lists one record per CDR3 protein. The table has about 430,000 distinct CDR3 sequences, approximately 16% seen once; the top ten hold approximately 7.6%. This clonotype was counted at least ten times. Its antigen remains unidentified. These data were also filed under a second study, of T cells in Graves' hyperthyroidism and ophthalmopathy. That source reports: A set of HTBI primers served as the primers for a first-round RT-PCR of the TCR CDR3. Most clonotypes expanded in thyroid above 0.001 were likewise present in blood.

The source material was peripheral blood mononuclear cells (PBMCs), sampled at new diagnosis, from a patient treated with antithyroid drugs. The clonotype comes from a woman aged 40 to 50 with Graves disease.

CDR3 in amino acids: CASSPDSRTDTQYF. The DNA of the CDR3 is TGTGCCAGCAGCCCGGACAGCCGCACAGATACGCAGTATTTT. The rearrangement uses TRBV2 and TRBJ2-3; TRBD1 is a possible D gene (6 bases). Germline V CDR1 and CDR2: SNHLY, FYNNEI. CDR3 size: 14 residues. The V end lost 6 bases, the J end lost 1 base, and 11 bases lay between the germline ends.